Below are 8 T cell receptor beta chains sequenced from a single sample in a study of cytomegalovirus exposure and HLA in healthy donors. PCR was performed using 60 Vbeta and 13 Jbeta primers. The protocol was immunoSEQ multiplex PCR, while the TCRdb copy is restricted to in-frame clones and leaves out a portion. Altogether 95,000 to 120,000 clones are present, less than 80% being singletons, with the ten largest covering about 4.2%. Sequences were obtained from PBMCs. These receptors all come from a woman aged 35 to 49 in good health and CMV-seropositive.

The chain couples TRBV5-4 to TRBJ2-7; weak D call: TRBD2 (6 bases). The V gene lost 4 bases and the J gene lost 2 bases, with 16 bases spanning the gap. Looked up from germline, CDR1 is SGHNT and CDR2 is YYREEE (reference sequence). This CDR3 comprises 15 residues. The CDR3 is CASSPASSVTYEQYF. The CDR3 DNA follows: TGTGCCAGCAGCCCCGCTTCTAGCGTCACCTACGAGCAGTACTTC.

This chain uses TRBV6-1 with TRBJ2-7, with TRBD2 matching 8 bases. CDR1 and CDR2 from the germline V gene are MNHNS and SASEGT. The CDR3 length is 14 residues. Unmatched junction bases numbered 9, after V lost 3 bases and J lost 8 bases. CDR3 DNA sequence: TGTGCCAGCAGTGAGGCGGGAGGATGGCTCCAGCAGTACTTC. It encodes CASSEAGGWLQQYF.

This clone was seen a single time. This CDR3 is CASSTGTIDQGSYGYTF. CDR3 nucleotide sequence: TGTGCCAGCAGCACCGGGACAATAGACCAGGGGTCCTATGGCTACACCTTC. The J gene is TRBJ1-2, the V gene TRBV21-1; the D call in the table, TRBD1, was not verified against the DNA. TRBV21-1 is a documented pseudogene. CDR3 size: 17 residues.

J is TRBJ2-6 and V is TRBV7-3; D remains ambiguous. Trimming shortened V by 5 bases and J by 2 bases, and 10 bases separated the two germline ends. The CDR3 is 15 residues long. Germline-derived CDR1 and CDR2 are SGHTA and FQGTGA. CDR3 region: CASSLPRTGANVLTF. The CDR3 nucleotides read TGTGCCAGCAGCCTCCCGAGGACTGGGGCCAACGTCCTGACTTTC.

This clone showed up just once. The chain uses TRBV18 and TRBJ2-5, with 7 bases fitting TRBD1. J lost 5 bases, V lost 4 bases, and 4 bases had no gene match. The germline V gene encodes CDR1 KGHSH and CDR2 LQKENI. CDR3 length equals 13 residues. CDR3 DNA: TGTGCCAGCTCACAGGGACAGATGGAGACCCAGTACTTC. It encodes CASSQGQMETQYF.

This chain connects TRBV15 to TRBJ2-3, with TRBD1 as a possible D gene (6 bases). V was cut by 1 base and J by 2 bases, with 10 bases left in between. The CDR3 runs to 15 residues. From germline, CDR1 is LNHNV and CDR2 YYDKDF (reference sequence). In DNA, the CDR3 is TGTGCCACCAGCAGAGGAGGGGGTATCACAGATACGCAGTATTTT. This codes for CATSRGGGITDTQYF.

The CDR3 nucleotides are TGTGCCAGCAATAGACAGGGTCGGACTGAAGCTTTCTTT. This gives the protein CASNRQGRTEAFF. The chain carries TRBV6-1 and TRBJ1-1; 7 positions match TRBD1. Germline V gives CDR1 MNHNS, CDR2 SASEGT. V lost 7 bases to trimming and J lost 5 bases; unmatched junction nucleotides: 7. This CDR3 spans 13 amino acids.

The gene calls are TRBV30 and TRBJ2-7; the match to TRBD1 covers 8 bases. The germline V gene encodes CDR1 GTSNPN and CDR2 SVGIG (reference sequence). V shed 0 bases and J 0 bases; nucleotides not matched to a gene: 13. The CDR3 covers 18 residues. In DNA form, the CDR3 reads TGTGCCTGGAGTGTTAAGGCTGGCTATGGGACAGGCTCCTACGAGCAGTACTTC. This codes for CAWSVKAGYGTGSYEQYF.